These T cell receptor beta chains were read from a single sample in a study of T-cell memory formation after mild COVID-19. TCRdb fed the 5' RACE reads into MiXCR, producing one record per CDR3 protein. The sample has hundreds of thousands of distinct CDR3 sequences, over 15% seen once; the top ten hold approximately 13%. Sequencing was carried out using PBMCs or a T cell subset sorted from them (not recorded which). The receptors originated from an adult woman who had mild COVID-19 (a few samples of this study predate the infection). Cell type and time point are not known. CDR3s include the opening cysteine and the closing phenylalanine or tryptophan.

length: 15; J: TRBJ2-1; V: TRBV7-9; CDR3: CASTLTSGRGNEQFF
length: 12; J: TRBJ2-7; V: TRBV6-2/TRBV6-3; CDR3: CASSILSYEQYF
length: 15; J: TRBJ2-7; V: TRBV4-1; CDR3: CASSQTGSGSYEQYF
length: 13; J: TRBJ2-7; V: TRBV24-1; CDR3: CATSGTSFSEQYF
length: 14; J: TRBJ2-7; V: TRBV15; CDR3: CATSRDQNRGEQYF
length: 13; J: TRBJ2-7; V: TRBV6-5; CDR3: CASSYQPGYEQYF
length: 16; J: TRBJ2-3; V: TRBV5-1; CDR3: CASSLGYRGSADTQYF
length: 15; J: TRBJ2-7; V: TRBV7-9; CDR3: CASSPHRSPAYEQYF
length: 14; J: TRBJ2-1; V: TRBV9; CDR3: CASSWGENDNEQFF
length: 18; J: TRBJ1-1; V: TRBV12-3/TRBV12-4; CDR3: CASSPSNGRTEGNTEAFF
length: 16; J: TRBJ2-7; V: TRBV6-5; CDR3: CASSPSGLAGTYEQYF
length: 18; J: TRBJ2-5; V: TRBV6-5; CDR3: CASSYSANSHFGRETQYF
length: 14; J: TRBJ2-3; V: TRBV19; CDR3: CASRDNRPTDTQYF
length: 18; J: TRBJ1-1; V: TRBV5-1; CDR3: CASSLARWDRDWNTEAFF
length: 16; J: TRBJ1-6; V: TRBV18; CDR3: CASSPFWDRANSPLHF
length: 15; J: TRBJ2-1; V: TRBV6-6; CDR3: CASSYTTTDNNEQFF
length: 14; J: TRBJ2-4; V: TRBV7-3; CDR3: CASSLNNLENIQYF
length: 13; J: TRBJ2-1; V: TRBV11-2; CDR3: CASSSPTSLQTSF
length: 14; J: TRBJ1-5; V: TRBV11-2; CDR3: CASSQGPYNQPQHF
length: 13; J: TRBJ2-5; V: TRBV7-8; CDR3: CASSSTSGGPPYF
length: 16; J: TRBJ2-7; V: TRBV4-3; CDR3: CASSQVWTGRSYEQYF
length: 17; J: TRBJ2-5; V: TRBV6-5; CDR3: CASSRGLAGGRQETQYF
length: 14; J: TRBJ1-2; V: TRBV29-1; CDR3: CSAITGKTDYGYTF
length: 15; J: TRBJ2-3; V: TRBV2; CDR3: CASSEAMAGADTQYF
length: 16; J: TRBJ2-3; V: TRBV4-1; CDR3: CASSLIPGGETDTQYF
length: 15; J: TRBJ2-7; V: TRBV19; CDR3: CASSIDRGLNYEQYF
length: 16; J: TRBJ2-1; V: TRBV6-2/TRBV6-3; CDR3: CASSDPGPGSYNEQFF
length: 14; J: TRBJ2-6; V: TRBV18; CDR3: CASSPPGGANVLTF
length: 13; J: TRBJ1-1; V: TRBV24-1; CDR3: CATRSLTGPEAFF
length: 12; J: TRBJ2-3; V: TRBV4-1; CDR3: CASSPQSDTQYF
length: 12; J: TRBJ2-1; V: TRBV11-2; CDR3: CASSLAGEEQFF
length: 15; J: TRBJ2-7; V: TRBV12-3/TRBV12-4; CDR3: CASSPTSGPYREQYF
length: 11; J: TRBJ2-7; V: TRBV20-1; CDR3: CSVADPYEQYF
length: 16; J: TRBJ2-1; V: TRBV12-3/TRBV12-4; CDR3: CASSLVPASSYNEQFF
length: 13; J: TRBJ2-2; V: TRBV14; CDR3: CASSRLTTGELFF
length: 19; J: TRBJ2-3; V: TRBV7-9; CDR3: CASSRRLTSGRAMTDTQYF
length: 14; J: TRBJ2-7; V: TRBV20-1; CDR3: CSARKVPSSYEQYF
length: 14; J: TRBJ1-2; V: TRBV6-1; CDR3: CASSSKTGIVGYTF
length: 17; J: TRBJ1-5; V: TRBV7-2; CDR3: CASSLGVDRYSNQPQHF
length: 13; J: TRBJ2-1; V: TRBV12-3/TRBV12-4; CDR3: CASSLAGLDEQFF
length: 16; J: TRBJ2-1; V: TRBV4-2; CDR3: CASSQAGGRAGNEQFF
length: 13; J: TRBJ2-1; V: TRBV5-1; CDR3: CASTLGAYNEQFF
length: 14; J: TRBJ2-1; V: TRBV7-9; CDR3: CASSNFRGNNEQFF
length: 15; J: TRBJ2-2; V: TRBV29-1; CDR3: CSVVKGQGYTGELFF